This T cell receptor (beta chain) stems from a study of cytomegalovirus exposure and HLA in healthy donors. Germline V gene lookup returns CDR1 SGHRS and CDR2 YFSETQ. The CDR3 contains 14 residues. Trimming removed 0 bases from V and 7 bases from J, with 10 bases in between. With 60 Vbeta and 13 Jbeta primers, the PCR was carried out. Clones were read by immunoSEQ multiplex PCR, and TCRdb kept only the in-frame ones, dropping some. The table shows some 190,000 clones, with 65% to 85% occurring only once. The source material was PBMCs. The gene calls are TRBV5-1 and TRBJ2-2; D might be TRBD2 (5 bases). This clonotype originated in a girl aged 5 to 17 in good health and CMV-seropositive. In nucleotides, the CDR3 is TGCGCCAGCAGCTTGGAGGGAGCGAACGGGGAGCTGTTTTTT. Amino acid sequence: CASSLEGANGELFF.